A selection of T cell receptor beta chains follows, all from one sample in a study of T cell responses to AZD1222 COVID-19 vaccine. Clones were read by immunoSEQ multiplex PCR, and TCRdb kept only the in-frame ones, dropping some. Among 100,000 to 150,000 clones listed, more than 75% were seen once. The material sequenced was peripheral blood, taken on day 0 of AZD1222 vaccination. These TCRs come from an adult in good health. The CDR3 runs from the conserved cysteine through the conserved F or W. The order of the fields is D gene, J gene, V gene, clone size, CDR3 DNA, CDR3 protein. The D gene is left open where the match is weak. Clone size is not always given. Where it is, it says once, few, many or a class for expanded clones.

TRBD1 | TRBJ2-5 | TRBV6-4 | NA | TGTGCCAGCCAAGACAACGAGCGTTCCCTCCGGGACAGGGGGAGAGAGACCCAGTACTTC | CASQDNERSLRDRGRETQYF
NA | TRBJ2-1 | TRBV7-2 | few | TGTGCCAGCAGGCCCCAGGGGTATGAGCAGTTCTTC | CASRPQGYEQFF
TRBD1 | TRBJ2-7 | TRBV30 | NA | TGTGCCTGGAGTGTATCCCTGACAGGGAGCCCCTACGAGCAGTACTTC | CAWSVSLTGSPYEQYF
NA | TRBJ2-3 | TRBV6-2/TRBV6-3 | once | TGTGCCAGCAGTTACTCCGGGGGCGGGGATACGCAGTATTTT | CASSYSGGGDTQYF
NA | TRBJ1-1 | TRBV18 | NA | TGTGCCAGCTCACCCAACTCCGGGGTTGTGAGCACTGAAGCTTTCTTT | CASSPNSGVVSTEAFF
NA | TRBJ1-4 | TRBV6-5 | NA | TGTGCCAGCACGGGAGTGATTAATGAAAAACTGTTTTTT | CASTGVINEKLFF
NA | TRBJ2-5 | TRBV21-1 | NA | TGTGCCAGCAGCATGAAAGGACAGTCAGAGACCCAGTACTTC | CASSMKGQSETQYF
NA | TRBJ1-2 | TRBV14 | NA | TGTGCCAGCAGCCAAGACATGACGGCGTTGAACTATGGCTACACCTTC | CASSQDMTALNYGYTF
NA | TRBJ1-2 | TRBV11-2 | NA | TGTGCCAGCAGCTTTCCAGGAGTAGGGAACTATGGCTACACCTTC | CASSFPGVGNYGYTF
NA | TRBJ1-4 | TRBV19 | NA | TGTGCCAGTAGTGAACGGACGGGACGGTCAACTAATGAAAAACTGTTTTTT | CASSERTGRSTNEKLFF
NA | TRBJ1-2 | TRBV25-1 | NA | TGTGCCAGCAGGGGGACGACGCTCCATGGCTACACCTTC | CASRGTTLHGYTF
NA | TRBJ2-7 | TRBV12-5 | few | TGTGCTAGTGGTTCCCCGGACACCCCCGTATACGAGCAGTACTTC | CASGSPDTPVYEQYF
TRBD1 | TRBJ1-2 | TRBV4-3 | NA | TGCGCCAGCAGCCAAGATGAGGACAGGATTCTGAGGGGCTACACCTTC | CASSQDEDRILRGYTF
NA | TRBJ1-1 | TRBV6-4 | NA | TGTGCCAGCAGTGACAGGGTCTCGCGGGGCGTGAACACTGAAGCTTTCTTT | CASSDRVSRGVNTEAFF
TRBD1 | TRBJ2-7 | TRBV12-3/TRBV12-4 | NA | TGTGCCAGCAGTTCCGGGACAGGGGTCGAGCAGTACTTC | CASSSGTGVEQYF
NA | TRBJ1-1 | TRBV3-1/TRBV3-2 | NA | TGTGCCAGCAGCCAAGGGACAGAGAACACTGAAGCTTTCTTT | CASSQGTENTEAFF
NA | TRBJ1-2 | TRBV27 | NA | TGTGCCAGCAGTTCTCGTGCGGGCGGCGGCTACACCTTC | CASSSRAGGGYTF
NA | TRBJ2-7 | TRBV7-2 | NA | TGTGCCAGCGGGACCCCGGGATTCACCTACGAGCAGTACTTC | CASGTPGFTYEQYF
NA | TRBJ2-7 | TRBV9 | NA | TGTGCCAGCAGCACCGGACCCGGCGGCTACGAGCAGTACTTC | CASSTGPGGYEQYF
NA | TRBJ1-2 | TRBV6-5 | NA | TGTGCCAGCAGTTACTCAGGCAGGAACTATGGCTACACCTTC | CASSYSGRNYGYTF
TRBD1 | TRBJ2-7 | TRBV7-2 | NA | TGTGCCAGCAGCCCGGGACAGGGTACGTACGAGCAGTACTTC | CASSPGQGTYEQYF
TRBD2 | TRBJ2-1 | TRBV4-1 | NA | TGCGCCAGCAGCCAAGAATCACTAGCGGGGGGGGTGGAGCAGTTCTTC | CASSQESLAGGVEQFF
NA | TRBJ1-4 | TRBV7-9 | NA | TGTGCCAGCAGCTTACCCCCCGGTTTTGCTCATGAAAAACTGTTTTTT | CASSLPPGFAHEKLFF
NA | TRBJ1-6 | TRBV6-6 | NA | TGTGCCAGCAGTCCTACAGGCCCCGAAATACCCACACCACCCCTCCACTTT | CASSPTGPEIPTPPLHF
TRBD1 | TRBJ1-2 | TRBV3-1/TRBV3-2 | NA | TGTGCCAGCAGCCGAACAGGGGGTGGAGGCTACACCTTC | CASSRTGGGGYTF
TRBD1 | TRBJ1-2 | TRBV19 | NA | TGTGCCAGTAGTATAGAGGGGACAGGTCTCGGCTACACCTTC | CASSIEGTGLGYTF
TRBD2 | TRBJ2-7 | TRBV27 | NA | TGTGCCAGCATGGCTGCCGGGAGGGTTTCCTACGAGCAGTACTTC | CASMAAGRVSYEQYF
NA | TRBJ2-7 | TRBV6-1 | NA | TGTGCCAGCAGTGAAGGGAATTACTACGAGCAGTACTTC | CASSEGNYYEQYF
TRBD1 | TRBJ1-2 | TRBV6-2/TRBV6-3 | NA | TGTGCCAGCAGTTACTCTCACCGACCCGACAGGGGTAGCTACACCTTC | CASSYSHRPDRGSYTF
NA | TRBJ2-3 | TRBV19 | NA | TGTGCCAGTAGTATGGGGCAGGACCATGATACGCAGTATTTT | CASSMGQDHDTQYF
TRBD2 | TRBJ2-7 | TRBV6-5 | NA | TGTGCCAGCAGCCCGAACGGACTAGCCTACGAGCAGTACTTC | CASSPNGLAYEQYF
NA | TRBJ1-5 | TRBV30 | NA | TGTGCCTGGAGGATGGGTCCGGGGGGGCCCCAGCATTTT | CAWRMGPGGPQHF